This T cell receptor beta chain was sequenced during a study of CD8 T cells in ankylosing spondylitis. Whole-study findings and limits: Disease-associated clonotypes exhibited CD8+ identity and were relatively infrequent in peripheral blood. Existing reports had already noted some motif variants in reactive arthritis synovial fluid and blood. Significant enrichment of disease-linked clones was reported in matched ankylosing spondylitis synovial fluid. Characteristic, it appeared, of ankylosing spondylitis blood was a TCR beta motif of fewer than 10 highly homologous variants.

This clonotype was detected a few times. The target antigen is unknown. Researchers built TCR beta libraries using quantitative 5'-RACE with molecular barcodes. MiXCR was run by TCRdb on the 5' RACE reads, yielding one entry per CDR3 protein. This table holds hundreds of thousands of distinct CDR3 sequences, 18% found once. The receptor was derived from a male donor with ankylosing spondylitis. Material: blood, either unsorted or a sorted T cell fraction (not recorded which).

Here the CDR3 reads CASTPTAGGVNEQYF. The DNA of the CDR3 is TGTGCCAGCACCCCGACCGCGGGAGGTGTCAACGAGCAGTACTTC. The chain uses TRBV27 and TRBJ2-7, with TRBD2 identical over 8 bases. The J segment lost 5 bases and the V segment lost 7 bases, leaving 13 bases of the junction unmatched. There are 15 residues in the CDR3. Germline V gene data show CDR1 as MNHEY and CDR2 as SMNVEV (reference sequence).